A selection of T cell receptor beta chains follows, all from one sample in a study of cytomegalovirus exposure and HLA in healthy donors. Here immunoSEQ multiplex PCR was the method, and the copy in TCRdb shows in-frame clones only, minus some. The top ten clones hold roughly 1.9% of a sample with 150,000 to 200,000 clones, roughly 80% of them seen once. The sample taken for sequencing was PBMCs. All receptors derive from a female donor in good health and CMV-seronegative. The CDR3 runs from the conserved cysteine through the conserved F or W. Each record gives: J gene, V gene, clone size, D gene, CDR3 protein, CDR3 DNA. A D gene is named only where the DNA matches it firmly. Clone size is shown for a subset of rows, as once, few, many or a class of expanded clone.

TRBJ1-1 | TRBV10-3 | NA | NA | CAISVVLNTEAFF | TGTGCCATCAGTGTCGTTCTAAACACTGAAGCTTTCTTT
TRBJ2-7 | TRBV4-1 | NA | TRBD2 | CASSQASGGAYEQYF | TGCGCCAGCAGCCAAGCTAGCGGGGGGGCCTACGAGCAGTACTTC
TRBJ1-6 | TRBV7-9 | once | TRBD1 | CASSLSGQGARSPLHF | TGTGCCAGCAGCTTAAGCGGACAGGGGGCGCGATCACCCCTCCACTTT
TRBJ2-1 | TRBV5-4 | NA | NA | CASSEDSYNEQFF | TGTGCCAGCAGCGAGGACAGCTACAATGAGCAGTTCTTC
TRBJ2-7 | TRBV29-1 | NA | TRBD1 | CSVEATGGRQYF | TGCAGCGTTGAGGCGACAGGGGGCCGGCAGTACTTC
TRBJ1-1 | TRBV19 | NA | NA | CASSIAMAAEAFF | TGTGCCAGTAGTATAGCAATGGCAGCTGAAGCTTTCTTT
TRBJ2-5 | TRBV5-4 | NA | TRBD1 | CASSLDRGTLETQYF | TGTGCCAGCAGCTTGGACAGGGGGACGCTGGAGACCCAGTACTTC
TRBJ1-2 | TRBV7-9 | NA | TRBD1 | CASSDRGGFNYGYTF | TGTGCCAGCAGCGACCGAGGGGGCTTTAACTATGGCTACACCTTC
TRBJ1-2 | TRBV25-1 | NA | TRBD1 | CASSGRDRGAKYGYTF | TGTGCCAGCAGTGGACGGGACAGGGGCGCGAAATATGGCTACACCTTC
TRBJ1-1 | TRBV9 | NA | NA | CASSVEQTSEAFF | TGTGCCAGCAGCGTAGAACAGACCTCAGAAGCTTTCTTT
TRBJ1-5 | TRBV2 | NA | TRBD1 | CASSSPRQGAGQPQHF | TGTGCCAGCAGTAGCCCGAGACAGGGGGCCGGTCAGCCCCAGCATTTT
TRBJ1-2 | TRBV5-4 | few | NA | CASSSPGGGGAGYGYTF | TGTGCCAGCAGCTCCCCAGGCGGGGGAGGGGCTGGCTATGGCTACACCTTC
TRBJ1-4 | TRBV15 | NA | TRBD1 | CATSRRQGAKEKLFF | TGTGCCACCAGCAGGAGACAGGGGGCGAAAGAAAAACTGTTTTTT
TRBJ2-3 | TRBV4-1 | NA | TRBD2 | CASSQVGLAGGGVGTDTQYF | TGCGCCAGCAGCCAAGTGGGACTAGCGGGAGGAGGGGTCGGCACAGATACGCAGTATTTT
TRBJ1-5 | TRBV27 | NA | TRBD1 | CASSLVGRGEQPQHF | TGTGCCAGCAGTTTAGTCGGCAGGGGGGAGCAGCCCCAGCATTTT
TRBJ1-1 | TRBV5-1 | NA | NA | CASRIRAETENTEAFF | TGCGCCAGCAGGATTCGAGCGGAGACGGAGAACACTGAAGCTTTCTTT
TRBJ2-1 | TRBV6-5 | NA | TRBD1 | CASKGADNEQFF | TGTGCCAGCAAGGGGGCAGACAATGAGCAGTTCTTC
TRBJ2-3 | TRBV19 | NA | NA | CASSIEATDTQYF | TGTGCCAGTAGTATAGAAGCGACAGATACGCAGTATTTT
TRBJ1-1 | TRBV2 | NA | TRBD1 | CASSERQGLTDTEAFF | TGTGCCAGCAGTGAAAGACAGGGACTCACCGACACTGAAGCTTTCTTT
TRBJ1-1 | TRBV7-6 | NA | NA | CASSYLGRGNTEAFF | TGTGCCAGCAGCTACCTCGGGAGGGGGAACACTGAAGCTTTCTTT
TRBJ2-5 | TRBV7-3 | NA | TRBD2 | CASSLMGTSRETQYF | TGTGCCAGCAGCTTAATGGGGACTAGCCGCGAGACCCAGTACTTC
TRBJ2-3 | TRBV6-4 | NA | TRBD2 | CASSGDSGGATDTQYF | TGTGCCAGCAGTGGTGATAGCGGGGGGGCGACAGATACGCAGTATTTT
TRBJ2-3 | TRBV6-1 | NA | TRBD2 | CASSEALTGRGTDTQYF | TGTGCCAGCAGTGAAGCGTTAACCGGGAGGGGGACAGATACGCAGTATTTT
TRBJ1-1 | TRBV7-3 | NA | NA | CASSLDGGTEAFF | TGTGCCAGCAGCTTAGATGGCGGAACTGAAGCTTTCTTT
TRBJ1-2 | TRBV27 | NA | NA | CASKPNPARVGYTF | TGTGCCAGTAAACCTAACCCGGCCCGGGTTGGCTACACCTTC
TRBJ1-1 | TRBV19 | NA | NA | CASSMGRENTEAFF | TGTGCCAGTAGTATGGGCAGGGAAAACACTGAAGCTTTCTTT
TRBJ1-6 | TRBV6-6 | NA | NA | CASSYSAVGENSPLHF | TGTGCCAGCAGTTACTCTGCCGTTGGGGAGAATTCACCCCTCCACTTT
TRBJ1-1 | TRBV19 | NA | TRBD1 | CASSTAGQTSEAFF | TGTGCCAGTAGTACCGCGGGACAGACTTCTGAAGCTTTCTTT
TRBJ1-5 | TRBV30 | NA | NA | CAWRDPGKGNQPQHF | TGTGCCTGGAGGGACCCGGGGAAAGGCAATCAGCCCCAGCATTTT
TRBJ1-1 | TRBV5-5 | few | TRBD1 | CASSLTIGTGGTEAFF | TGTGCCAGCAGCTTGACGATCGGGACAGGGGGCACTGAAGCTTTCTTT
TRBJ1-3 | TRBV9 | NA | NA | CASSVGQSSGNTIYF | TGTGCCAGCAGCGTAGGACAAAGCTCTGGAAACACCATATATTTT
TRBJ1-2 | TRBV27 | NA | NA | CASSPPGADGYTF | TGTGCCAGCAGTCCCCCAGGGGCGGATGGCTACACCTTC
TRBJ1-5 | TRBV5-5 | once | NA | CASSLEAGGVIPQHF | TGTGCCAGCAGCTTGGAAGCCGGGGGTGTAATTCCCCAGCATTTT
TRBJ2-3 | TRBV6-5 | NA | NA | CASTPGGRDTQYF | TGTGCCAGCACTCCCGGCGGCCGAGATACGCAGTATTTT
TRBJ1-1 | TRBV19 | NA | TRBD1 | CASSMTGRNEAFF | TGTGCCAGTAGTATGACAGGGAGGAATGAAGCTTTCTTT
TRBJ2-3 | TRBV19 | few | TRBD1 | CASSIDLGTGDRDTQYF | TGTGCCAGTAGTATAGATTTGGGGACAGGGGATAGAGATACGCAGTATTTT
TRBJ1-6 | TRBV9 | NA | NA | CASNARGAGNSPLHF | TGTGCCAGCAACGCTCGGGGGGCGGGCAATTCACCCCTCCACTTT
TRBJ1-1 | TRBV11-2 | NA | NA | CASSLGMFSQVTNTEAFF | TGTGCCAGCAGCTTAGGAATGTTCTCACAGGTGACGAACACTGAAGCTTTCTTT
TRBJ1-1 | TRBV6-5 | NA | NA | CASSYSMGANTEAFF | TGTGCCAGCAGTTACTCGATGGGGGCGAACACTGAAGCTTTCTTT